The sequence of this T cell receptor beta chain was determined in a study of PD-1 blockade in classical Hodgkin lymphoma. Points from the study as a whole: The drivers behind the repertoire differences, possibly disease activity or prior therapy, remain undefined.

This CDR3 has 16 residues. The germline V gene has CDR1 SEHNR and CDR2 FQNEAQ (reference sequence). V shed 2 bases and J shed 3 bases, with 13 bases lying between them. To note about this clone: Its antigen is not identified.

TCRdb's copy holds only in-frame clones and misses some; the assay was immunoSEQ multiplex PCR. This table has 70,000 to 80,000 clones, more than 85% appearing once. Following autologous stem cell transplantation, relapse occurred in every patient, and exposure to brentuximab vedotin varied. Sequenced here: peripheral blood mononuclear cells (PBMCs), sampled at baseline. The chain combines TRBV7-9 with TRBJ1-4, with D maybe TRBD1 (5 bases). The TCR comes from a human donor with classical Hodgkin lymphoma. CDR3 in DNA: TGTGCCAGCAGCTTACCCTGGGGGGAAGCTAATGAAAAACTGTTTTTT. It codes for CASSLPWGEANEKLFF. The complete variable domain, with remaining parts taken from reference TRBV7-9 and TRBJ1-4, reads DTGVSQNPRHKITKRGQNVTFRCDPISEHNRLYWYRQTLGQGPEFLTYFQNEAQLEKSRLLSDRFSAERPKGSFSTLEIQRTEQGDSAMYLCASSLPWGEANEKLFFGSGTQLSVL.